The following is a TCR beta chain sequence with its context. Its specificity is not known. These data are taken from a study of cytomegalovirus exposure and HLA in healthy donors. Study-level findings and limits: The tendency of first-cohort TCR clusters to co-occur in the 130 or so validation repertoires was identified by a subsequent analysis. The study flagged approximately 180 TCR beta chains as cytomegalovirus-associated.

The CDR3 runs to 20 residues. Germline V gives CDR1 MNHEY, CDR2 SMNVEV (reference sequence). After removal of 4 bases from V and 0 bases from J, the junction contained 12 bases not matched to a gene. The donors were part of the 120-subject validation cohort, which stood apart from the roughly 670-subject first cohort. The assay was immunoSEQ multiplex PCR, and TCRdb's table has in-frame clones only and misses some. Of about 160,000 clones in the sample, just under 90% are singletons; the top ten hold approximately 10%. This clonotype was sampled from a woman under 30 in good health and CMV-seropositive. The rearrangement links TRBV27 to TRBJ2-4, with 13 bases matching TRBD2. The specimen sequenced was PBMCs. The CDR3 DNA reads TGTGCCAGCAGTTACCTTTTATGGACTAGCGGGGGCCTAGCCAAAAACATTCAGTACTTC. This codes for CASSYLLWTSGGLAKNIQYF.